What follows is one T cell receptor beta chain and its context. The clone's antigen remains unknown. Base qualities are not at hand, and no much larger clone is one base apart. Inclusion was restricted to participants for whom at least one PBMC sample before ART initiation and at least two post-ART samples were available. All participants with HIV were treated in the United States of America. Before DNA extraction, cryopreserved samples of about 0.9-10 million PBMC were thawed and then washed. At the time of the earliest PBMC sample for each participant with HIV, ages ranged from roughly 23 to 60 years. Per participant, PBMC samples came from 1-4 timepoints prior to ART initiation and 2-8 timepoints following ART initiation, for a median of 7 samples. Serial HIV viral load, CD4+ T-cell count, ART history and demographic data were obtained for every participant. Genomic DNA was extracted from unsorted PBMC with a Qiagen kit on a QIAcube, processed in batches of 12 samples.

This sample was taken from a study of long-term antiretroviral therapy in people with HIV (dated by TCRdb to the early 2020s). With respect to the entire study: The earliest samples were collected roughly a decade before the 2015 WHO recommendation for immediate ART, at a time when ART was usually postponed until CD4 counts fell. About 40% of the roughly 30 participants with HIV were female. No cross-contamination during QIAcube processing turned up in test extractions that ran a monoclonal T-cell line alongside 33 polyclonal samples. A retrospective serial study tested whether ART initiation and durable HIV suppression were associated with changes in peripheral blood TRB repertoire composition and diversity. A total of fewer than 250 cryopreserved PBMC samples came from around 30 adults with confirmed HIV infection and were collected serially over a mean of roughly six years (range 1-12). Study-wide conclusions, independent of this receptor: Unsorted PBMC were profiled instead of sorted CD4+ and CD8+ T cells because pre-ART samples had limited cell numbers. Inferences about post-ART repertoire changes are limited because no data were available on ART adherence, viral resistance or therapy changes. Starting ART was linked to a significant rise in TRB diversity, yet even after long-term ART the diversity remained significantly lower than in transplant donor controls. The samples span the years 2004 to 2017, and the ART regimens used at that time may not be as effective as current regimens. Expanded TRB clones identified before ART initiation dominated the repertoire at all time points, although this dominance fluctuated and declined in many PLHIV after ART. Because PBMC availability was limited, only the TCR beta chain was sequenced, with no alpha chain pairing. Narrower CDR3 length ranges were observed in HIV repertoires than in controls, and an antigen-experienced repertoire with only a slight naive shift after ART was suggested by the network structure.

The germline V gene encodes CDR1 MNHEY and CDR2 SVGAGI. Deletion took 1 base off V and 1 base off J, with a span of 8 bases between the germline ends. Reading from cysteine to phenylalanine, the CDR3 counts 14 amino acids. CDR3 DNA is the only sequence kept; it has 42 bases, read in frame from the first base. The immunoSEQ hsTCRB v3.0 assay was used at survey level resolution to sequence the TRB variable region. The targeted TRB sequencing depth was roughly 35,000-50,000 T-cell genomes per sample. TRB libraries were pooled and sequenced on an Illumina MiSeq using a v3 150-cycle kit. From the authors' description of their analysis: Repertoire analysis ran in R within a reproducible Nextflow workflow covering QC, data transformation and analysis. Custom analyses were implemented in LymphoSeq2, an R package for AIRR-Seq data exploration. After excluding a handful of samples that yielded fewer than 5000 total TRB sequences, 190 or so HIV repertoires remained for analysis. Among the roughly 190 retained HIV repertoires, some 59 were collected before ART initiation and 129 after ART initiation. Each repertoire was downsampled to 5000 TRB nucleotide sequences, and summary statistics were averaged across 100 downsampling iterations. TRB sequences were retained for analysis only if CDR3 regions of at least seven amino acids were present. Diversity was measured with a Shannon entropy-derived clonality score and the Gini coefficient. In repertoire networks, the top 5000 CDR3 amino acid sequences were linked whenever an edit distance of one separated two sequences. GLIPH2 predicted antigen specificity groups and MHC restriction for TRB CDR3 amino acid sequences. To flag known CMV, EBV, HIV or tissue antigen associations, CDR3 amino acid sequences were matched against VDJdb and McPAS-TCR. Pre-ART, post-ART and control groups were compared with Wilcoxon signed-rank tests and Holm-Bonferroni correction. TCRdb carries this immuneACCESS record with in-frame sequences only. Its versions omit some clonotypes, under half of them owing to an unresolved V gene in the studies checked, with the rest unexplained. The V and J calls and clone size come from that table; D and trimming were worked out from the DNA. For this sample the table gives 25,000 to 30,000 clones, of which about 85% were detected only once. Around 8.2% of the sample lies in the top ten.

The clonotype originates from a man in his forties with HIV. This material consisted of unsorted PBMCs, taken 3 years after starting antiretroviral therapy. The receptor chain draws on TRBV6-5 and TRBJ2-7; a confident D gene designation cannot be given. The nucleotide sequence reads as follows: TGTGCCAGCAGTTACTTATCAGGTTCCTACGAGCAGTACTTC. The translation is CASSYLSGSYEQYF.